Here is one T cell receptor (beta chain) with its context. Its antigen remains unknown. Vbeta (60) and Jbeta (13) primers were used in the PCR. The table came from immunoSEQ multiplex PCR; TCRdb's copy has only in-frame clones and leaves some out. Among about 130,000 clones listed, 87% were seen once. The CDR3 length is 15 residues. CDR1 LGHNA and CDR2 YNFKEQ come from the germline V gene. The V gene lost 0 bases and the J gene lost 6 bases, with 14 bases spanning the gap. The sample belongs to a study of cytomegalovirus exposure and HLA in healthy donors. The overall study: When 300 to 400 donors were genotyped, 80% to 90% of them were found to fall in the Caucasian-associated ancestry cluster. Study results and caveats: Relative to equally common others, HLA-associated TCR beta chains showed greater clonal expansion in a later analysis. Across donors, presence/absence analyses took sequencing depth to be roughly uniform.

V usage is TRBV4-2 and J usage is TRBJ1-1, with D possibly matching TRBD1 (5 bases). The source of this sequence is a woman in her twenties or thirties in good health and CMV-seronegative. Sequenced: PBMCs. The CDR3 sequence is CASSQDFPPGPEAFF. CDR3 nucleotides: TGTGCCAGCAGCCAAGATTTCCCCCCAGGGCCTGAAGCTTTCTTT.